This T cell receptor beta chain came from a study of ipilimumab plus nivolumab after autologous stem cell transplantation. For the study at large: A median of roughly 8 nivolumab and 5 ipilimumab doses were given.

Method: immunoSEQ multiplex PCR; TCRdb's copy keeps in-frame clones and lacks some. The table records 20,000 to 25,000 clones, 70% to 85% of them present only once. Per germline, CDR1 SGHRS and CDR2 YFSETQ. Trimming shortened V by 0 bases and J by 5 bases, and 12 bases separated the two germline ends. The CDR3 contains 15 residues. Study conclusions and caveats: Authors suggest TCR repertoire, Treg phenotype and gut microbiota support further study.

As concerns this clone: Its matching antigen is unknown.

The V gene is TRBV5-1, the J gene TRBJ1-5, with D maybe TRBD1 (5 bases). The material sequenced was PBMCs, taken in a trial of ipilimumab plus nivolumab as post-transplant consolidation. The sequence came from a male donor with diffuse large B-cell lymphoma. In DNA, the CDR3 is TGCGCCAGCAGCTTGGTTGGGGGAGCGGATCAGCCCCAGCATTTT. This codes for CASSLVGGADQPQHF.